In this sample, the clone carrying this T cell receptor (beta chain) turned up a few times. Its specificity is not known. The sample belongs to a study of early T cells in non-severe SARS-CoV-2 infection. Background on the study: Sequencing used unsorted whole-blood bulk RNA, so chains lack pairing. The study's findings and limits: Private and CD4 specificities were missed by VDJdb matching, skewed to anti-spike CD8.

Trimming pared 1 base from V and 2 bases from J, leaving 9 bases between. Germline-derived CDR1 and CDR2 are MNHEY and SVGEGT. The CDR3 has 15 residues. Each cDNA molecule carried a unique molecular identifier. TCRdb re-analysed the 5' RACE reads in MiXCR, keeping a single row per CDR3 protein. The sample lists around 45,000 distinct CDR3 sequences, 3% to 4% occurring once. The chain is built from TRBV6-2 or TRBV6-3 and TRBJ1-3; possibly TRBD1 for D (5 bases). This TCR was recovered from an adult who was a healthcare worker with PCR-confirmed SARS-CoV-2 infection or an uninfected control (not recorded which). What was sequenced was whole blood. CDR3 nucleotide sequence: TGTGCCAGCAGTTACTTCCCGGGGGCTGGAAACACCATATATTTT. Translating it yields CASSYFPGAGNTIYF.